This TCR beta chain was recovered during a study of shared clonotypes between healthy human individuals. Researchers partitioned CD4+ cells into CD45RA+ naive and CD45RA-negative memory subsets. There are 13 residues in the CDR3. The germline V gene encodes CDR1 WSHSY and CDR2 SAAADI. Losses at the gene ends were 7 bases for V and 5 bases for J; bases not matched to a gene: 4. General study results and limits: Investigators expected sequencing depth to affect clonotype sharing among donors. The genetic and exposure-history diversity represented was limited by few donors.

This clone was seen only a few times. The antigen remains undetermined. The protocol was immunoSEQ multiplex PCR, while the TCRdb copy is restricted to in-frame clones and leaves out a portion. The data hold roughly 2.2 million clones, with 80% to 95% observed a single time. What was sequenced was naive CD4+ T cells from PBMCs. Noted subset: CD45RA+ positively selected. The chain recombines TRBV10-2 with TRBJ2-2; TRBD2 matches at 7 bases. This TCR was recovered from a man between 18 and 29 years old in good health. Some clones in this sample may be carry-over from other donors' samples. CDR3 bases: TGCGCCAGCAACTGGGAGGGAACCGGGGAGCTGTTTTTT. Translating gives CASNWEGTGELFF.